These 30 T cell receptor beta chains share one sample of origin, sequenced in a study of blood T cell repertoires in COVID-19. Profiling relied on immunoSEQ multiplex PCR, and the TCRdb table lists in-frame clones only, not all of them. The sample lists about 58,000 clones, more than 70% occurring once. The sequenced sample consisted of peripheral blood. These receptors all stem from a man in his forties or fifties with active COVID-19.

V usage is TRBV5-4 and J usage is TRBJ1-2, with D possibly being TRBD1 (5 bases). Trimming pared 0 bases from V and 1 base from J, leaving 10 bases between. The CDR3 is made up of 15 amino acids. Germline V gives CDR1 SGHNT, CDR2 YYREEE (reference sequence). CDR3 in amino acids: CASSLAGRDNYGYTF. CDR3 coding DNA: TGTGCCAGCAGCTTGGCCGGCAGGGATAACTATGGCTACACCTTC.

The chain uses TRBV27 and TRBJ1-5; tentative D call: TRBD1 (5 bases). Germline CDR1 is MNHEY and CDR2 is SMNVEV (reference sequence). The CDR3 is made up of 15 amino acids. V was shortened by 0 bases and J by 1 base, with 7 bases between the two germline ends. CDR3 region: CASSLSAGSNQPQHF. The CDR3 DNA reads TGTGCCAGCAGTTTATCCGCAGGGAGCAATCAGCCCCAGCATTTT.

The chain employs TRBV11-2 and TRBJ2-1, with 7 bases lining up with TRBD1. V shed 2 bases and J 4 bases; nucleotides not matched to a gene: 5. The CDR3 spans 15 residues. Germline V gene sequence: CDR1 SGHAT, CDR2 FQNNGV. The CDR3: CASSLIQGLYNEQFF. Written as DNA, the CDR3 is TGTGCCAGCAGCTTAATACAGGGGCTTTACAATGAGCAGTTCTTC.

V usage is TRBV10-2 and J usage is TRBJ2-5; tentative D call: TRBD1 (6 bases). The V end lost 6 bases, the J end lost 0 bases, and 20 bases lay between the germline ends. The CDR3 contains 17 residues. Germline assignment: CDR1 WSHSY and CDR2 SAAADI. The CDR3 is CASRARTATLYQETQYF. The CDR3 nucleotides read TGCGCCAGCAGAGCCCGGACAGCCACTTTGTACCAAGAGACCCAGTACTTC.

The genes are TRBV5-1 and TRBJ1-2, with D perhaps TRBD1 (5 bases). Trimming pared 4 bases from V and 2 bases from J, leaving 12 bases between. Germline V CDR1 and CDR2: SGHRS, YFSETQ. This CDR3 has 14 amino acids. The DNA for the CDR3 is TGCGCCAGCAGCGTAGGGGCGTACAACTATGGCTACACCTTC. It translates to CASSVGAYNYGYTF.

This chain connects TRBV9 to TRBJ2-2; a weak D match, TRBD2 (5 bases). Trimming left V 0 bases short and J 7 bases short, with 7 bases between. Germline values: CDR1 SGDLS, CDR2 YYNGEE. The CDR3 loop spans 13 amino acids. The CDR3 coding sequence is TGTGCCAGCAGCGTAGGTCGGGGCGGGGAGCTGTTTTTT. Translated, it gives CASSVGRGGELFF.

The V gene is TRBV27, the J gene TRBJ1-5; D remains unclear. The CDR3 has 12 amino acids. Germline V lookup: CDR1 MNHEY, CDR2 SMNVEV (reference sequence). V was pared by 5 bases and J by 1 base, with 3 bases between. The CDR3 coding sequence is TGTGCCAGCAGTCGGAGCAATCAGCCCCAGCATTTT. It specifies CASSRSNQPQHF.

The chain carries TRBV11-1 and TRBJ1-1; 7 bases fit TRBD1. The germline CDR1 and CDR2 sequences are SGHAT and FQDESV (reference sequence). V trimming: 2 bases; J trimming: 0 bases; junction bases outside the gene matches: 6. The CDR3 runs to 16 residues. This CDR3 is CASSLSQGVLNTEAFF. The CDR3, as DNA: TGTGCCAGCAGCTTATCCCAGGGGGTATTGAACACTGAAGCTTTCTTT.

The chain links TRBV19 to TRBJ2-3; TRBD2 matches 13 bases. V lost 10 bases to trimming and J lost 2 bases; unmatched junction nucleotides: 3. This CDR3 has 14 residues. Germline V gene sequence: CDR1 LNHDA, CDR2 SQIVND (reference sequence). Here the CDR3 reads CATGTSGTTDTQYF. The CDR3 nucleotides read TGTGCCACCGGGACTAGCGGGACCACAGATACGCAGTATTTT.

V and J are TRBV20-1 and TRBJ1-6, with D possibly matching TRBD1 (6 bases). This CDR3 region has 11 residues. Germline V gives CDR1 DFQATT, CDR2 SNEGSKA (reference sequence). V dropped 5 bases and J dropped 9 bases, with 8 bases sitting between them. The CDR3 region has the DNA TGCAGTGCTTTCAGGGGTTCACCCCTCCACTTT. It specifies CSAFRGSPLHF.

The CDR3 nucleotides read TGTGCCTGGAGTGTACGGGGATTAGCGGGAGGTGGAGAGACCCAGTACTTC. This translates into CAWSVRGLAGGGETQYF. The chain uses TRBV30 and TRBJ2-5; TRBD2 matches 10 bases. V dropped 0 bases and J dropped 4; count of bases not matched to a gene: 11. The CDR3 is 17 amino acids. Looked up from germline, CDR1 is GTSNPN and CDR2 is SVGIG (reference sequence).

The chain has TRBV9 and TRBJ2-2; 10 bases agree with TRBD2. The CDR3 covers 16 residues. V trimming: 4 bases; J trimming: 6 bases; junction bases outside the gene matches: 9. CDR1 is SGDLS, CDR2 YYNGEE, per germline. The CDR3 DNA is TGTGCCAGCAGCCCGTTACTAGCGGGAAATCCCGGGGAGCTGTTTTTT. Translating it yields CASSPLLAGNPGELFF.

This clone appeared a single time. The chain has TRBV19 and TRBJ2-1; 10 bases match TRBD1. After removal of 5 bases from V and 2 bases from J, the junction contained 6 bases not matched to a gene. This CDR3 has 16 amino acids. CDR1 and CDR2 from the germline V gene are LNHDA and SQIVND (reference sequence). The CDR3 coding sequence is TGTGCCAGTAGTGTTCCGGGACAGGGGACCTACAATGAGCAGTTCTTC. Its translation: CASSVPGQGTYNEQFF.

In DNA, the CDR3 is TGTGCCAGCAGTCCGACAGGGTTTTATGGCTACACCTTC. It yields the protein CASSPTGFYGYTF. The chain carries TRBV28 and TRBJ1-2; TRBD1 matches at 7 bases. The CDR3 has 13 residues. V was clipped by 5 bases and J by 5 bases; unmatched bases: 5. Looked up from germline, CDR1 is MDHEN and CDR2 is SYDVKM.

This chain links TRBV6-5 with TRBJ2-3; 9 positions agree with TRBD2. Germline-derived CDR1 and CDR2 are MNHEY and SVGAGI. V trimming: 7 bases; J trimming: 5 bases; junction bases outside the gene matches: 4. This CDR3 has 13 residues. The CDR3 spells CASTAGGIDTQYF. CDR3 nucleotides: TGTGCCAGCACAGCGGGAGGAATAGATACGCAGTATTTT.

This chain links TRBV11-2 with TRBJ2-7; 10 nucleotides match TRBD1. CDR3 size: 14 residues. Germline V gene data show CDR1 as SGHAT and CDR2 as FQNNGV. The J segment lost 7 bases and the V segment lost 8 bases, leaving 11 bases of the junction unmatched. CDR3 amino acids: CASARGQGTREQYF. In DNA form, the CDR3 reads TGTGCCAGCGCAAGGGGACAGGGGACGAGGGAGCAGTACTTC.

This chain uses TRBV24-1 with TRBJ2-1, with D perhaps matching TRBD1 (6 bases). The CDR3 has 16 residues. V lost 4 bases and J lost 4, with 16 bases in between. In germline, CDR1 is KGHDR, CDR2 SFDVKD. The CDR3 protein is CATSETGLGGYNEQFF. For the CDR3, the DNA is TGTGCCACCAGTGAAACAGGGTTGGGCGGGTACAATGAGCAGTTCTTC.

This clone was observed once. This chain joins TRBV7-9 and TRBJ2-7, with D possibly being TRBD1 (6 bases). From germline, CDR1 is SEHNR and CDR2 FQNEAQ (reference sequence). The CDR3 extends over 16 amino acids. Trimming took off 4 bases at V and 2 bases at J, with 18 bases between the two ends. In nucleotides, the CDR3 is TGTGCCAGCAGCTCGGACAGAGGGTCTACCCCCTACGAGCAGTACTTC. This encodes CASSSDRGSTPYEQYF.

The chain combines TRBV30 with TRBJ1-2, with D maybe TRBD1 (5 bases). This CDR3 is built from 13 residues. Germline-derived CDR1 and CDR2 are GTSNPN and SVGIG (reference sequence). Between the trimmed V and J ends, which lost 4 bases and 3 bases, there was a span of 12 bases. CDR3 residues: CAWKGHRDYGYTF. DNA of the CDR3: TGTGCCTGGAAGGGGCATAGGGACTATGGCTACACCTTC.

V gene TRBV6-5 combines with J gene TRBJ2-1, with no clear D. Trimming took 8 bases from V and 4 from J, leaving 6 bases between them. Looked up from germline, CDR1 is MNHEY and CDR2 is SVGAGI. The CDR3 has 11 residues. The CDR3: CASDTYNEQFF. CDR3 DNA: TGTGCCAGCGACACTTACAATGAGCAGTTCTTC.

The chain combines TRBV11-2 with TRBJ2-7, with TRBD2 matching over 9 bases. CDR1 and CDR2 (germline): SGHAT, FQNNGV. This CDR3 is built from 15 residues. The V and J ends lost 2 bases and 4 bases, in that order; junction bases with no gene match: 6. The CDR3 loop is CASSLRLAGRYEQYF. CDR3 coding DNA: TGTGCCAGCAGCTTAAGGCTAGCGGGACGGTACGAGCAGTACTTC.

The chain recombines TRBV28 with TRBJ1-1; D remains unclear. Trimming removed 5 bases at V and 5 bases at J, with 9 bases between. The germline V gene encodes CDR1 MDHEN and CDR2 SYDVKM. This CDR3 is built from 12 residues. The DNA for the CDR3 is TGTGCCAGCAGTCCCCTCGGGACTGAAGCTTTCTTT. The encoded protein is CASSPLGTEAFF.

This chain links TRBV12-3 or TRBV12-4 with TRBJ2-1, with D hard to call. This CDR3 comprises 13 residues. Trimming shortened V by 3 bases and J by 3 bases, and 6 bases separated the two germline ends. The CDR3 is CASSFPGYNEQFF. CDR3 bases: TGTGCCAGCAGTTTCCCGGGCTACAATGAGCAGTTCTTC.

V and J are TRBV27 and TRBJ1-1, with 10 bases lining up with TRBD1. This CDR3 region has 15 residues. V gave up 5 bases and J gave up 4 bases; unmatched junction bases: 7. The V gene's germline CDR1 is MNHEY and CDR2 SMNVEV (reference sequence). The CDR3 DNA is TGTGCCAGCAGTCCGTATGACAGGGGGCCCACTGAAGCTTTCTTT. It translates to CASSPYDRGPTEAFF.

The chain uses TRBV15 and TRBJ1-2; tentative D call: TRBD1 (6 bases). There are 18 residues in the CDR3. CDR1 is LNHNV, CDR2 YYDKDF, per germline (reference sequence). The ends were cut back, 3 bases at V and 4 bases at J, with 24 bases in the middle. CDR3 nucleotide sequence: TGTGCCACCAGCAGGCCCCCGACAGGTCAGGCATGGCCCTATGGCTACACCTTC. It translates to CATSRPPTGQAWPYGYTF.

The V and J genes are TRBV11-3 and TRBJ2-1; D may be TRBD2 (6 bases). Germline V gene data show CDR1 as SGHNT and CDR2 as YENEEA. Trimming removed 1 base at V and 7 bases at J, with 8 bases between. The length of the CDR3 is 13 residues. This chain's CDR3 is CASSLGGINEQFF. The CDR3 DNA sequence: TGTGCCAGCAGCTTAGGCGGGATAAATGAGCAGTTCTTC.

V is TRBV30 and J is TRBJ2-4, with 7 nucleotides matching TRBD2. The CDR3 length is 15 residues. Germline-derived CDR1 and CDR2 are GTSNPN and SVGIG (reference sequence). V lost 3 bases, J lost 5 bases, and 10 bases stayed unmatched. For the CDR3, the DNA is TGTGCCTGGAGGGCTGGGGGGGAGGTCCAAAACATTCAGTACTTC. Translating it yields CAWRAGGEVQNIQYF.

V usage is TRBV7-9 and J usage is TRBJ2-7; maybe TRBD1 (5 bases). The CDR3 length is 14 residues. Trimming removed 5 bases at V and 2 bases at J, with 13 bases between. Germline V gives CDR1 SEHNR, CDR2 FQNEAQ (reference sequence). CDR3 region: CASSIGDRAYEQYF. In DNA, the CDR3 is TGTGCCAGCAGCATCGGAGACAGAGCCTACGAGCAGTACTTC.

The rearrangement links TRBV2 to TRBJ2-5; D perhaps matches TRBD1 (6 bases). Between the trimmed V and J ends, which lost 10 bases and 5 bases, there was a span of 17 bases. Germline assignment: CDR1 SNHLY and CDR2 FYNNEI. There are 13 residues in the CDR3. This chain's CDR3 is CATKQGGSETQYF. The CDR3 nucleotides read TGTGCCACCAAACAGGGCGGCTCGGAGACCCAGTACTTC. Full variable domain (rest looked up from reference TRBV2 and TRBJ2-5): EPEVTQTPSHQVTQMGQEVILRCVPISNHLYFYWYRQILGQKVEFLVSFYNNEISEKSEIFDDQFSVERPDGSNFTLKIRSTKLEDSAMYFCATKQGGSETQYFGPGTRLLVL.

Only a few counts were recorded for this clone. J is TRBJ2-2 and V is TRBV7-9; 7 bases agree with TRBD2. The germline V gene has CDR1 SEHNR and CDR2 FQNEAQ (reference sequence). The CDR3 length is 16 residues. J was trimmed by 2 bases and V by 5 bases; bases with no gene match: 8. The CDR3 is CASSRGAGVNTGELFF. The CDR3 coding sequence is TGTGCCAGCAGCCGAGGGGCGGGAGTCAACACCGGGGAGCTGTTTTTT.